This TCR beta chain was identified during a study of T cell repertoires in cytomegalovirus infection. Study as a whole: TCR beta signatures that were public indicated CMV infection and matching HLA type. Study-level points and caveats: Summed frequency of public TCR beta families distinguished CMV carriers with the relevant HLA. HLA-C-restricted, CMV-specific TCR beta clonotypes were dominant ex vivo.

Germline V gene sequence: CDR1 MNHEY, CDR2 SVGEGT. Trimming removed 6 bases at V and 4 bases at J, with 10 bases between. The CDR3 contains 13 residues. This clonotype showed up many times. Its antigen is still unknown. TCRdb recomputed calls from the reads with MiXCR, one row per CDR3 protein. The table shows more than 350,000 distinct CDR3 sequences, with around 32% occurring only once. The rearrangement uses TRBV6-2 or TRBV6-3 and TRBJ1-5; unclear D gene. The TCR was taken from a human donor in good health (CMV status not recorded). Some clones in this sample may be carry-over from other donors' samples. Source material: PBMCs. CDR3: CASSLRLNQPQHF. The CDR3 DNA follows: TGTGCCAGCAGCCTTCGGCTGAATCAGCCCCAGCATTTT.